This T cell receptor beta chain was captured in a study of control samples from healthy donors and cancer patients. CDR3 size: 14 residues. Deletions cut 4 bases from V and 1 base from J, with 11 bases between. CDR1 and CDR2 (germline): LNHDA, SQIVND (reference sequence). The data were produced by immunoSEQ multiplex PCR, yet TCRdb's version contains in-frame clones alone and is incomplete. The table records around 160,000 clones, 80% to 95% of them present only once. The clonotype comes from a young man in good health. The chain employs TRBV19 and TRBJ2-7; D not resolved. The sample was blood. This CDR3 is CASSNPGSSYEQYF. As DNA, the CDR3 is TGTGCCAGTAGTAATCCGGGCAGTTCCTACGAGCAGTACTTC.